This T cell receptor (beta chain) is drawn from a study of low-dose radiotherapy and immunotherapy resistance in tumors. On the study more broadly: It was 1 Gy per fraction every two weeks that Cohort 2 received, adding up to 13 Gy over 26 weeks.

TRAV- and TRBV-specific primers were used for first-strand cDNA, which covered alpha and beta chains. The authors ran 20 PCR cycles to amplify TCRs with a constant-region primer and V-primer adapter. Isolated mRNA underwent amplification via in vitro transcription. TCRdb recomputed calls from the reads with MiXCR, one row per CDR3 protein. The profile shows 80,000 to 95,000 distinct CDR3 sequences, 9% to 9.5% of them singletons. Noted time point: before trial treatment. Donors were dosed with nivolumab and ipilimumab; they also received aspirin, low-dose cyclophosphamide and low-dose radiotherapy. As a condition of eligibility, patients had advanced solid tumors lacking tumor-infiltrating lymphocytes. This CDR3 is built from 18 residues. Per germline, CDR1 LNHDA and CDR2 SQIVND (reference sequence). Trimming shortened V by 6 bases and J by 4 bases, and 25 bases separated the two germline ends.

Sequencing used PBMCs, obtained before treatment. The receptor was derived from a male donor with prostate cancer. The chain couples TRBV19 to TRBJ2-1; possibly TRBD1 for D (5 bases). The CDR3 reads CASRTQGLTHGPYNEQFF. The DNA for the CDR3 is TGTGCCAGTAGAACCCAGGGTCTGACACACGGGCCGTACAATGAGCAGTTCTTC.